The 29 T cell receptor beta chains listed next were all sequenced from one sample in a study of tumor and adjacent non-tumor tissue in lung cancer. The template was RNA from unsorted bulk tissue. The library came from three nested PCR rounds adapted from ARM-PCR protocols. TCRdb re-derived calls from the multiplex PCR reads in MiXCR, one entry per CDR3 protein. The table shows 71,000 or so distinct CDR3 sequences, with roughly 80% occurring only once. Sequenced material: lung tumor tissue. Receptor source: a woman between 45 and 60 years old with non-small cell lung cancer.

This sequence joins TRBV4-2 and TRBJ2-1, with D unresolved. The CDR3 totals 13 residues. The germline V gene has CDR1 LGHNA and CDR2 YNFKEQ. The V end was cut by 0 bases, the J end by 6 bases, with 6 bases between. The CDR3 loop is CASSQEIINEQFF. CDR3 nucleotide sequence: TGTGCCAGCAGCCAAGAGATAATCAATGAGCAGTTCTTC.

The gene calls are TRBV4-2 and TRBJ2-1; no definite D call. This CDR3 spans 14 amino acids. Germline V CDR1 and CDR2: LGHNA, YNFKEQ. As DNA, the CDR3 is TGTGTCACCAGCCAAGGTGTGGCTTACAATGAGCAGTTCTTC. Translated, it gives CVTSQGVAYNEQFF.

Remarks on this clonotype: One base away lies a much larger clone, so this may be a sequencing read error. The chain has TRBV5-1 and TRBJ1-5; no definite D call. The length of the CDR3 is 15 residues. V lost 0 bases, J lost 9 bases, and 16 bases lay in between. The germline V gene has CDR1 SGHRS and CDR2 YFSETQ. The CDR3 spells CASSLDARVEGPQHF. The DNA for the CDR3 is TGCGCCAGCAGCTTGGACGCGAGGGTTGAGGGGCCCCAGCATTTT. Variable domain in full (rest from reference TRBV5-1 and TRBJ1-5): KAGVTQTPRYLIKTRGQQVTLSCSPISGHRSVSWYQQTPGQGLQFLFEYFSETQRNKGNFPGRFSGRQFSNSRSEMNVSTLELGDSALYLCASSLDARVEGPQHFGDGTRLSIL.

Worth noting for this clonotype: Sequence at one end of the junction differs from germline and may be a read error. The V and J genes are TRBV29-1 and TRBJ2-2; 8 nucleotides align to TRBD1. The CDR3 sequence is 14 residues long. Germline V CDR1 and CDR2: SQVTM, ANQGSEA. The DNA for the CDR3 is TGCAGAGGGACATTAGCACAGGGGGACGGGGAGCTGCTTTTT. Protein product: CRGTLAQGDGELLF.

This clonotype occurred a few times. The gene calls are TRBV20-1 and TRBJ2-1; the match to TRBD2 covers 10 bases. CDR1 is DFQATT and CDR2 is SNEGSKA in the germline V gene (reference sequence). The trim removed 3 bases at V and 8 bases at J, leaving 7 bases unmatched. This CDR3 spans 14 amino acids. The CDR3 region has the DNA TGCAGTGCTAGGAGGCTAGCGGGAGTATATGAGCAGTTCTTC. Amino acids: CSARRLAGVYEQFF.

This clonotype was recorded many times. The chain recombines TRBV5-1 with TRBJ1-2; 9 bases are a match to TRBD1. J lost 7 bases, V lost 9 bases, and 10 bases had no gene match. Germline loops: CDR1 SGHRS, CDR2 YFSETQ. The CDR3 spans 13 residues. CDR3 in DNA: TGCGCCACCAAGAGGGACAGGGCGGGTGGCTACACCTTC. It yields the protein CATKRDRAGGYTF.

Points on this clonotype: No conserved phenylalanine or tryptophan is present at the end of the CDR3, so a read error is the likely explanation. The chain joins TRBV4-1 to TRBJ2-3; possible D gene TRBD2, 5 bases. CDR3 length equals 15 residues. Germline CDR1 is MGHRA and CDR2 is YSYEKL. The chain's CDR3 is CPSSQGLSSTDTQYL. CDR3 DNA: TGCCCCAGCAGCCAAGGGCTCTCTAGCACGGATACGCAGTATCTT.

This clonotype was observed at least ten times. V and J are TRBV14 and TRBJ1-1; TRBD1 agrees at 9 bases. The CDR3 length is 15 residues. V was clipped by 5 bases and J by 1 base; unmatched bases: 5. Germline CDR1 reads SGHDN; CDR2 reads FVKESK. Here the CDR3 reads CASSSWTGENTEAFF. The CDR3 coding sequence is TGTGCCAGCAGCTCCTGGACAGGGGAGAACACTGAAGCTTTCTTT.

Worth noting for this clonotype: The germline gene is not matched at one end of the junction; a read error may be the cause. The J gene is TRBJ2-7, the V gene TRBV11-2, with 10 nucleotides matching TRBD2. Germline values: CDR1 SGHAT, CDR2 FQNNGV. This CDR3 is built from 16 residues. The CDR3 is CTSRLRGLAVSDEQYF. DNA of the CDR3: TGTACCAGCAGGTTAAGAGGACTAGCGGTCTCGGACGAGCAGTATTTC.

In the case of this clonotype: Its ends do not fully match the called genes, so a read error is possible. The chain combines TRBV20-1 with TRBJ1-6, with D possibly TRBD1 on 5 matching bases. Germline lookup yields CDR1 DFQATT and CDR2 SNEGSKA (reference sequence). The CDR3 is 15 amino acids. CDR3 in amino acids: CSAHRGRAYISPLHF. The CDR3 DNA is TGCAGTGCTCACCGGGGCAGGGCCTATATTTCACCCCTCCACTTT.

Concerning this clonotype itself: One end of the junction varies from germline; a read error may be responsible. CDR3 sequence: CASSQIFAREETQYF. For the CDR3, the DNA is TGTGCCAGCAGCCAAATCTTCGCCAGGGAAGAGACCCAGTATTTC. The V and J genes are TRBV4-2 and TRBJ2-5, with D perhaps matching TRBD1 (5 bases). The CDR3 is 15 residues long. CDR1 LGHNA and CDR2 YNFKEQ come from the germline V gene.

A word on this clonotype: Relative to the germline gene, one junction end is altered; a read error may explain this. V is TRBV12-3 or TRBV12-4 and J is TRBJ1-2, with D perhaps TRBD1 (6 bases). This CDR3 contains 12 residues. The DNA for the CDR3 is TGTGCCAGCAGGCAGGGGTGCTATGGCTACAACTTC. This gives the protein CASRQGCYGYNF.

At least ten counts were recorded for this clonotype. The V gene is TRBV4-1, the J gene TRBJ1-2, with no clear D. CDR1 and CDR2 from the germline V gene are MGHRA and YSYEKL. The CDR3 is made up of 15 amino acids. The V end lost 1 base, the J end lost 6 bases, and 15 bases lay between the germline ends. CDR3 sequence (DNA): TGCGCCAGCAGCCAAGGTTCAGCCCCAGACGATGGCTACACCTTC. Residues: CASSQGSAPDDGYTF.

Comments on this clonotype: At one boundary the junction diverges from the germline segment, which might be a read error. The chain links TRBV4-3 to TRBJ2-6; maybe TRBD1 (5 bases). This CDR3 contains 17 residues. Germline V gene lookup returns CDR1 LGHNA and CDR2 YSLEER. This CDR3 is CASSQDAGFSGANVLTF. The DNA of the CDR3 is TGCGCCAGCAGCCAAGACGCAGGTTTTTCTGGGGCCAATGTCCTGACTTTC.

In the case of this clonotype: The germline gene is not matched at one end of the junction; a read error may be the cause. The rearrangement joins TRBV29-1 to TRBJ2-1, with D uncertain. This CDR3 region has 11 residues. Germline assignment: CDR1 SQVTM and CDR2 ANQGSEA. The CDR3, as DNA: TGCAGCCTTGATGCCCTAAATGAGCAGTTCTTC. Translation gives CSLDALNEQFF.

This clonotype was counted once. A read error may produce the germline difference seen at one junction end. The chain joins TRBV11-2 to TRBJ2-5; maybe TRBD2 (6 bases). CDR1 and CDR2 from the germline V gene are SGHAT and FQNNGV. This CDR3 has 15 residues. The CDR3 here is CASCLRENLQETQNF. CDR3 nucleotide sequence: TGTGCTAGCTGCTTACGGGAGAATTTACAAGAGACCCAGAACTTC.

The CDR3 reads CSAGQLAEHRELFF. Written as DNA, the CDR3 is TGCAGTGCGGGACAGCTAGCTGAACACCGGGAGCTGTTTTTT. The chain combines TRBV20-1 with TRBJ2-2, with 7 bases that match TRBD1. This CDR3 region has 14 residues. With 6 bases clipped from V and 9 bases from J, the junction kept 13 bases outside the gene matches. Germline lookup yields CDR1 DFQATT and CDR2 SNEGSKA (reference sequence).

On this clonotype: At one end the junction does not follow the germline gene, possibly because of a read error. The chain couples TRBV10-3 to TRBJ2-5, with 12 positions matching TRBD2. CDR1 and CDR2 from the germline V gene are ENHRY and SYGVKD. There are 17 residues in the CDR3. CDR3 protein: CVISGMTSGSGQETQYF. The CDR3 region has the DNA TGTGTCATCAGTGGAATGACTAGCGGGAGTGGGCAAGAGACCCAGTACTTC.

A note on this clonotype: The junction departs from germline at one end; a sequencing error may be responsible. V and J are TRBV6-2 or TRBV6-3 and TRBJ1-5; D call uncertain. CDR1 and CDR2 (germline): MNHEY, SVGEGT. The length of the CDR3 is 15 residues. CDR3: CVSSMQLNSNQPQHF. In nucleotides, the CDR3 is TGTGTCAGCAGCATGCAATTAAATAGCAATCAGCCCCAGCATTTT.

Of note for this clonotype: The CDR3 ends on some other residue instead of the conserved phenylalanine or tryptophan, so this is likely a read error. V gene TRBV4-1 combines with J gene TRBJ1-6; no firm D call. The CDR3 is 15 residues long. In germline, CDR1 is MGHRA, CDR2 YSYEKL. DNA for the CDR3: TGCACCAGCAGCCAGGAACGCTTGCAGAATTCACCCCTCCACTTA. Translating gives CTSSQERLQNSPLHL.

The J gene is TRBJ2-1, the V gene TRBV29-1; TRBD2 matches at 7 bases. Germline assignment: CDR1 SQVTM and CDR2 ANQGSEA. V lost 0 bases, J lost 8 bases, and 10 bases stayed unmatched. This CDR3 is 15 amino acids long. The CDR3 coding sequence is TGCAGCGTTGAAGAGGTGGGAGGGCCAGACGATGAGCAGTTCTTC. This sequence encodes CSVEEVGGPDDEQFF.

Comment on this clonotype: Sequence at one end of the junction differs from germline and may be a read error. The V and J genes are TRBV10-3 and TRBJ2-3; D gene uncertain. The CDR3 is made up of 14 amino acids. Germline V lookup: CDR1 ENHRY, CDR2 SYGVKD. The CDR3 sequence: CATNPTTSTDTQYF. CDR3 bases: TGTGCCACGAACCCGACGACAAGCACAGATACGCAATATTTT.

About this clonotype: A read error may account for a junction end that differs from germline. V usage is TRBV4-2 and J usage is TRBJ1-2; D remains ambiguous. Germline lookup yields CDR1 LGHNA and CDR2 YNFKEQ. The CDR3 has 15 residues. The CDR3 reads CVSSQDLEGTYVYTF. CDR3 nucleotide sequence: TGTGTCAGCAGCCAAGATCTGGAAGGCACCTATGTCTACACGTTC.

As concerns this clonotype: Germline is not matched at one junction end, which may reflect a read error. V usage is TRBV20-1 and J usage is TRBJ1-6; D call uncertain. Germline V lookup: CDR1 DFQATT, CDR2 SNEGSKA (reference sequence). The CDR3 spans 15 residues. The chain's CDR3 is CSTRGMGSYNSPLHF. CDR3 DNA: TGCAGTACTAGAGGGATGGGGTCCTATAATTCACCCCTCCACTTT.

Concerning this clonotype: One end of the junction varies from germline; a read error may be responsible. The CDR3 region has the DNA TGCAGTGCTAGAGTTATTGGACAGGGGGAAAATGAGCTGTTCTTC. It translates to CSARVIGQGENELFF. V gene TRBV20-1 combines with J gene TRBJ2-1, with 10 bases fitting TRBD1. This CDR3 comprises 15 residues. Looked up from germline, CDR1 is DFQATT and CDR2 is SNEGSKA (reference sequence).

Concerning this clonotype: The CDR3 ends on some other residue instead of the conserved phenylalanine or tryptophan, so this is likely a read error. The chain has TRBV29-1 and TRBJ2-1; 13 bases match TRBD2. CDR3 length: 14 amino acids. J lost 7 bases, V lost 7 bases, and 7 bases had no gene match. Germline V gives CDR1 SQVTM, CDR2 ANQGSEA. In nucleotides, the CDR3 is TGCAGCGCTGACGGGACTAGCGGGATGAATGAGCAGTTCTCC. Residues: CSADGTSGMNEQFS.

To note about this clonotype: A clone one base away is much larger, so this may be a read error. The chain has TRBV7-8 and TRBJ2-1; tentative D call: TRBD2 (6 bases). CDR1 and CDR2 (germline): SGHVS, FQNEAQ. This CDR3 has 14 amino acids. The CDR3 protein is CASCLQWGDNEQFF. The CDR3 coding sequence is TGTGCCAGCTGCTTACAGTGGGGGGACAATGAGCAGTTCTTC.

The rearrangement uses TRBV4-3 and TRBJ1-2, with D possibly being TRBD1 (5 bases). Germline V gives CDR1 LGHNA, CDR2 YSLEER. V was cut by 0 bases and J by 11 bases, with 25 bases left in between. There are 17 residues in the CDR3. The CDR3 DNA follows: TGCGCCAGCAGCCAAGACACCCACTCTCAGAGGGCGCAGGGTTACACCTTC. This sequence encodes CASSQDTHSQRAQGYTF.

As regards this clonotype: At one of its ends the junction is not consistent with the germline gene, which may arise from a read error. The chain employs TRBV20-1 and TRBJ2-1; the match to TRBD1 covers 10 bases. This CDR3 contains 13 residues. Germline lookup yields CDR1 DFQATT and CDR2 SNEGSKA (reference sequence). DNA for the CDR3: TGCAGTGCTTCCCGGGACAGGGGTGATGAGCAGATCTTC. It yields the protein CSASRDRGDEQIF.